These T cell receptor beta chains were read from a single sample in a study of blood T cell repertoires in COVID-19. TCRdb's copy holds only in-frame clones and misses some; the assay was immunoSEQ multiplex PCR. The sample consists of 60,000 to 85,000 clones, approximately 79% of them appearing once. The specimen was peripheral blood. These receptors came from a human donor with acute or convalescent COVID-19. The donor label of this sample is uncertain. Both conserved end residues are part of each CDR3. Each record gives: CDR3 protein, CDR3 DNA, clone size, V gene, J gene, D gene. The D gene is left open where the match is weak. Clone size, where shown, is once, few, many, or a class for clones that have expanded.

CASSYPGARGYTF	TGTGCCAGCAGTTACCCAGGGGCAAGGGGCTACACCTTC	.	TRBV6-5	TRBJ1-2	.
CSITWGVFMNTEAFF	TGCAGCATCACATGGGGGGTTTTCATGAACACTGAAGCTTTCTTT	.	TRBV29-1	TRBJ1-1	.
CASSSVTGGQPQHF	TGTGCCAGCAGCTCAGTGACAGGCGGCCAGCCCCAGCATTTT	.	TRBV7-9	TRBJ1-5	.
CASSPHRGGNEKLFF	TGTGCCAGCAGCCCACACAGGGGCGGTAATGAAAAACTGTTTTTT	.	TRBV3-1/TRBV3-2	TRBJ1-4	TRBD1
CASSEAVSRGQINEKLFF	TGTGCCAGCAGTGAAGCCGTGTCAAGGGGACAGATAAATGAAAAACTGTTTTTT	once	TRBV6-1	TRBJ1-4	TRBD1
CATSQQHNQPQHF	TGTGCCACCAGCCAACAGCACAATCAGCCCCAGCATTTT	.	TRBV15	TRBJ1-5	.
CSASSGRAGETQYF	TGCAGTGCTAGTAGCGGGAGGGCCGGGGAGACCCAGTACTTC	once	TRBV20-1	TRBJ2-5	TRBD2
CASSSRGQGGSTDTQYF	TGTGCCAGCAGCTCCAGAGGGCAGGGAGGAAGCACAGATACGCAGTATTTT	once	TRBV9	TRBJ2-3	.
CASSSSPREAGANVLTF	TGTGCCAGCAGTTCCTCCCCCAGGGAGGCTGGGGCCAACGTCCTGACTTTC	.	TRBV27	TRBJ2-6	.
CASSTTGLAGAGELFF	TGTGCCAGCAGTACTACCGGACTAGCGGGAGCCGGGGAGCTGTTTTTT	few	TRBV2	TRBJ2-2	TRBD2
CASSSGQEWGNEQFF	TGTGCCAGCAGTTCCGGACAGGAGTGGGGCAATGAGCAGTTCTTC	.	TRBV27	TRBJ2-1	TRBD1
CASSPLTGGSYNEQFF	TGTGCCAGCAGTCCCCTCACGGGGGGATCCTACAATGAGCAGTTCTTC	.	TRBV3-1/TRBV3-2	TRBJ2-1	TRBD2
CASSSGQTYGNTIYF	TGCGCCAGCAGCTCGGGACAGACTTATGGAAACACCATATATTTT	few	TRBV5-1	TRBJ1-3	TRBD1
CASTSGVSMNTEAFF	TGTGCCAGCACGTCAGGGGTGAGTATGAACACTGAAGCTTTCTTT	.	TRBV9	TRBJ1-1	.
CASSLQGAVRTNEKLFF	TGTGCCAGCAGCTTACAGGGGGCGGTAAGGACTAATGAAAAACTGTTTTTT	.	TRBV5-6	TRBJ1-4	TRBD1
CASSPGTGDTGELFF	TGTGCCAGCTCCCCCGGGACAGGGGACACCGGGGAGCTGTTTTTT	.	TRBV18	TRBJ2-2	TRBD1
CASSLGTGAVAKNIQYF	TGTGCCAGCAGTTTAGGGACAGGGGCTGTAGCCAAAAACATTCAGTACTTC	many	TRBV28	TRBJ2-4	TRBD1
CSASLRGRAYNEQFF	TGCAGTGCTAGTCTGCGGGGGAGGGCCTACAATGAGCAGTTCTTC	.	TRBV20-1	TRBJ2-1	TRBD2
CASRPIRGSYNEQFF	TGTGCCAGCAGGCCTATCCGCGGGAGCTACAATGAGCAGTTCTTC	once	TRBV5-4	TRBJ2-1	TRBD2
CASSSGQKNTEAFF	TGTGCCAGCAGTTCCGGACAGAAGAACACTGAAGCTTTCTTT	.	TRBV27	TRBJ1-1	.
CASSSTGEEGEKLFF	TGTGCCAGCTCCTCGACAGGGGAGGAGGGTGAAAAACTGTTTTTT	few	TRBV6-5	TRBJ1-4	TRBD1
CASSLVLSTDTQYF	TGCGCCAGCAGCTTGGTACTGAGCACAGATACGCAGTATTTT	.	TRBV5-1	TRBJ2-3	.
CASSLAGGPGETQYF	TGTGCCAGCAGTTTGGCGGGAGGGCCGGGGGAGACCCAGTACTTC	.	TRBV6-2/TRBV6-3	TRBJ2-5	TRBD2
CASSRQGRGNTIYF	TGTGCCAGCAGTCGACAAGGCCGGGGGAACACCATATATTTT	.	TRBV2	TRBJ1-3	.
CASSESGATTDTQYF	TGTGCCAGCAGTGAGAGTGGGGCGACCACAGATACGCAGTATTTT	.	TRBV6-1	TRBJ2-3	.
CASSYVLVSNEQFF	TGTGCCAGCAGTTATGTCCTAGTCAGCAATGAGCAGTTCTTC	once	TRBV6-2/TRBV6-3	TRBJ2-1	.
CASSWTGGTDTQYF	TGTGCCAGCAGTTGGACAGGGGGCACAGATACGCAGTATTTT	.	TRBV2	TRBJ2-3	TRBD1
CASSSGQGGPYEQYF	TGTGCCAGCAGTTCCGGACAGGGGGGTCCCTACGAGCAGTACTTC	.	TRBV27	TRBJ2-7	TRBD1
CASTLRGTSYEQYF	TGTGCCAGCACTCTACGGGGGACCTCCTACGAGCAGTACTTC	.	TRBV13	TRBJ2-7	.
CASTRGDTEAFF	TGTGCCAGCACCAGGGGAGACACTGAAGCTTTCTTT	few	TRBV3-1/TRBV3-2	TRBJ1-1	.
CASSLRRGGDTGELFF	TGTGCCAGCAGCTTGAGGCGGGGGGGCGATACCGGGGAGCTGTTTTTT	.	TRBV5-4	TRBJ2-2	TRBD2
CASRGTRYAGYTF	TGTGCCAGCAGGGGGACTCGTTACGCTGGCTACACCTTC	once	TRBV28	TRBJ1-2	.
CAWSVSGLLVEQYF	TGTGCCTGGAGTGTATCCGGGTTGCTTGTCGAGCAGTACTTC	.	TRBV30	TRBJ2-7	.
CASSSGTSFSSNQPQHF	TGCGCCAGCAGCTCCGGGACATCCTTCTCTAGCAATCAGCCCCAGCATTTT	once	TRBV5-1	TRBJ1-5	.
CASSSDIYEQYF	TGTGCCAGCAGTTCGGACATCTACGAGCAGTACTTC	few	TRBV28	TRBJ2-7	.
CASSTNLFDGQGVVSYEQYF	TGTGCCAGCAGTACAAACCTATTCGACGGACAGGGGGTGGTATCCTACGAGCAGTACTTC	few	TRBV28	TRBJ2-7	TRBD1
CASSFKWGVYEQYF	TGTGCCAGCAGTTTTAAGTGGGGGGTATACGAGCAGTACTTC	.	TRBV27	TRBJ2-7	.
CATSSSRVEQYF	TGTGCCACCAGCAGCTCCAGGGTCGAGCAGTACTTC	.	TRBV15	TRBJ2-7	.
CASSEGQGYGYTF	TGTGCCAGCAGCGAGGGACAGGGGTATGGCTACACCTTC	.	TRBV7-8	TRBJ1-2	TRBD1
CASSFRATGGNQPQHF	TGTGCCAGCAGTTTCCGAGCGACAGGGGGAAATCAGCCCCAGCATTTT	.	TRBV6-5	TRBJ1-5	TRBD1
CASSERQGDSSPLHF	TGTGCCAGCAGTGAAAGGCAGGGGGACTCTTCACCCCTCCACTTT	.	TRBV2	TRBJ1-6	TRBD1
CASNRGSGGTGELFF	TGTGCCAGTAACCGGGGTAGCGGGGGAACCGGGGAGCTGTTTTTT	.	TRBV19	TRBJ2-2	TRBD2
CASKYRDRGTGELFF	TGTGCCAGCAAGTACCGGGACAGGGGCACCGGGGAGCTGTTTTTT	.	TRBV28	TRBJ2-2	TRBD1
CASSTQGANQPQHF	TGTGCCAGCAGCACGCAGGGGGCCAATCAGCCCCAGCATTTT	.	TRBV5-4	TRBJ1-5	TRBD1
CASSYGLAGAHKETQYF	TGTGCCAGCAGTTACGGACTAGCGGGAGCCCATAAAGAGACCCAGTACTTC	.	TRBV6-2/TRBV6-3	TRBJ2-5	TRBD2
CASSLGTGETGELFF	TGTGCCAGCAGTCTGGGGACAGGGGAAACCGGGGAGCTGTTTTTT	.	TRBV6-5	TRBJ2-2	TRBD1
CATSERDSEQFF	TGTGCCACCAGTGAACGGGACAGTGAGCAGTTCTTC	.	TRBV24-1	TRBJ2-1	TRBD1
CASRRDMLGYTF	TGTGCCAGCAGGAGGGACATGCTTGGCTACACCTTC	.	TRBV2	TRBJ1-2	.
CASSLGGPYEQYF	TGCGCCAGCAGCTTAGGCGGCCCCTACGAGCAGTACTTC	.	TRBV5-1	TRBJ2-7	.
CAISGLAGEFGGELFF	TGTGCCATCTCGGGACTAGCGGGAGAATTTGGCGGGGAGCTGTTTTTT	medium-sized	TRBV7-9	TRBJ2-2	TRBD2
CASSLDSGREKLFF	TGTGCCAGCTCACTGGACAGTGGACGGGAAAAACTGTTTTTT	.	TRBV18	TRBJ1-4	.
CSVDADREGGYTF	TGCAGCGTTGATGCGGACAGGGAGGGTGGCTACACCTTC	.	TRBV29-1	TRBJ1-2	TRBD1